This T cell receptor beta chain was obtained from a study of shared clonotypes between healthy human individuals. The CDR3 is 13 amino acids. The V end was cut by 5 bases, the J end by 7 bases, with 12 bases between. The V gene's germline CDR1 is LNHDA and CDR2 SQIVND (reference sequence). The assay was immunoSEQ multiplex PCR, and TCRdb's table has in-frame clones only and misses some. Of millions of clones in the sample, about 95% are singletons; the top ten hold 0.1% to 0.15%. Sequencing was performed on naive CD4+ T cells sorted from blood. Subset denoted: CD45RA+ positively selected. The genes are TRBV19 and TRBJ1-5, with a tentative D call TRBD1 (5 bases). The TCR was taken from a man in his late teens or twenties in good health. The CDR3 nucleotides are TGTGCCAGTAGTCCCCGGGGGGACCAGCCCCAGCATTTT. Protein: CASSPRGDQPQHF.